This T cell receptor (beta chain) comes out of a study of T cell responses to AZD1222 COVID-19 vaccine. As for this clone: What it binds is unknown.

Overall study results and limits: It was only after the peak T cell response that any repertoires were sampled. Among the donors, most were white British and more were female, and clonal diversity was possibly underestimated. The study found Spike-specific TCR breadth and depth rose after two AZD1222 doses.

Germline V lookup: CDR1 SGHTA, CDR2 FQGNSA. CDR3 length equals 15 residues. Trimming at V came to 3 bases and at J to 5 bases, leaving 8 bases not matched to a gene. Libraries were prepared by immunoSEQ multiplex PCR; TCRdb keeps only in-frame clonotypes and omits some of them. Of about 170,000 clones in the sample, roughly 87% were seen once. The source was peripheral blood, collected 28 days after the second AZD1222 dose. The rearrangement joins TRBV7-2 to TRBJ2-5; 8 bases align to TRBD1. This TCR derives from an adult who received the AZD1222 COVID-19 vaccine. The CDR3 DNA sequence: TGTGCCAGCAGCTTCGCGACAGGGGCATTGGAGACCCAGTACTTC. This gives the protein CASSFATGALETQYF.